Each of the 9 T cell receptor beta chains below was sequenced from the same sample in a study of blood T cell repertoires in COVID-19. Only in-frame clones appear in the TCRdb table, and some are missing; sequencing was by immunoSEQ multiplex PCR. The data contain 120,000 to 150,000 clones, about 88% of them seen just once; the ten biggest clones take up 2.5%. Sequenced material: peripheral blood. The origin of the receptors is a human donor with COVID-19, enrolled during active disease. The donor label of this sample is uncertain.

This chain connects TRBV27 to TRBJ2-7; 8 positions agree with TRBD1. This CDR3 has 15 residues. The junction had 6 bases not matched to a gene; V was cut back by 0 bases and J by 5 bases. Germline V gives CDR1 MNHEY, CDR2 SMNVEV (reference sequence). The CDR3 DNA reads TGTGCCAGCAGTTTATCGTACAGGGGGAGGCACGAGCAGTACTTC. It codes for CASSLSYRGRHEQYF.

CDR3 DNA sequence: TGTGCCTGGAGTACCGCACTCAACACTGAAGCTTTCTTT. This translates into CAWSTALNTEAFF. The genes are TRBV30 and TRBJ1-1; D remains unclear. CDR1 GTSNPN and CDR2 SVGIG come from the germline V gene (reference sequence). The CDR3 covers 13 residues. V lost 2 bases, J lost 2 bases, and 9 bases lay in between.

The gene calls are TRBV27 and TRBJ2-1, with 9 bases that match TRBD1. Losses at the gene ends were 9 bases for V and 6 bases for J; bases not matched to a gene: 3. Germline-derived CDR1 and CDR2 are MNHEY and SMNVEV (reference sequence). The CDR3 has 12 residues. CDR3 protein: CARQGARNEQFF. The CDR3 nucleotides are TGTGCCAGACAGGGGGCCCGCAATGAGCAGTTCTTC.

The rearrangement uses TRBV12-3 or TRBV12-4 and TRBJ2-3; a possible D gene is TRBD1 (5 bases). CDR3 size: 13 residues. Trimming removed 6 bases at V and 3 bases at J, with 10 bases between. The CDR3 protein is CASRGVATDTQYF. The CDR3 nucleotides are TGTGCCAGCAGAGGGGTAGCAACAGATACGCAGTATTTT.

J is TRBJ2-1 and V is TRBV18, with TRBD2 matching 15 bases. The CDR3 sequence is 18 residues long. Per the germline V gene, CDR1 is KGHSH and CDR2 is LQKENI. After removal of 2 bases from V and 2 bases from J, the junction contained 4 bases not matched to a gene. CDR3 amino acids: CASSPGLAGGRPYNEQFF. In DNA, the CDR3 is TGTGCCAGCTCACCAGGACTAGCGGGGGGGCGGCCCTACAATGAGCAGTTCTTC.

The J gene is TRBJ1-1, the V gene TRBV7-3; D gene unclear. CDR1 is SGHTA, CDR2 FQGTGA, per germline. Trimming shortened V by 0 bases and J by 1 base, and 3 bases separated the two germline ends. CDR3 length: 13 residues. CDR3 in DNA: TGTGCCAGCAGCTTAACACAGAACACTGAAGCTTTCTTT. Translating it yields CASSLTQNTEAFF.

The CDR3 bases are TGTGCCAGCAGCTTAGGGACAGTATATAATTCACCCCTCCACTTT. Translated: CASSLGTVYNSPLHF. The chain combines TRBV11-2 with TRBJ1-6; maybe TRBD1 (6 bases). In germline, CDR1 is SGHAT, CDR2 FQNNGV. The CDR3 is made up of 15 amino acids. Trimming took off 1 base at V and 4 bases at J, with 8 bases between the two ends. Complete variable domain (other parts from reference TRBV11-2 and TRBJ1-6): EAGVAQSPRYKIIEKRQSVAFWCNPISGHATLYWYQQILGQGPKLLIQFQNNGVVDDSQLPKDRFSAERLKGVDSTLKIQPAKLEDSAVYLCASSLGTVYNSPLHFGNGTRLTVT.

This chain connects TRBV19 to TRBJ1-2; D remains unclear. The CDR3 has 11 amino acids. The germline gives CDR1 LNHDA, CDR2 SQIVND (reference sequence). Trimming pared 9 bases from V and 5 bases from J, leaving 10 bases between. Here the CDR3 reads CASRERYGYTF. In nucleotides, the CDR3 is TGTGCCAGCCGGGAGAGGTATGGCTACACCTTC.

The chain couples TRBV29-1 to TRBJ1-2; 7 bases fit TRBD1. CDR1 is SQVTM, CDR2 ANQGSEA, per germline. The CDR3 runs to 13 residues. J was trimmed by 0 bases and V by 2 bases; bases with no gene match: 0. The CDR3 DNA is TGCAGCGTTGAACAGGGGGCTAACTATGGCTACACCTTC. It yields the protein CSVEQGANYGYTF.